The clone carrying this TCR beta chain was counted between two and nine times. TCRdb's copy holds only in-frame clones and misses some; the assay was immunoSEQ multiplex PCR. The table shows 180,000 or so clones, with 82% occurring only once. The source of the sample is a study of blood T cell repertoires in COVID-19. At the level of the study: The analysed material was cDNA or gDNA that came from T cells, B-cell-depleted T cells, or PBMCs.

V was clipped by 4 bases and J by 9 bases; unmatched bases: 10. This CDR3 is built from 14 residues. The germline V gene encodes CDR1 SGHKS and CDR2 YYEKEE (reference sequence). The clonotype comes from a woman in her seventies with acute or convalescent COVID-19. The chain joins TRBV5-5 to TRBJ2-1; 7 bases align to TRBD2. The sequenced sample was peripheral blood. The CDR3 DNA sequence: TGTGCCAGCAGCCTTCTAGCGGCGACGGGTGAGCAGTTCTTC. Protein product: CASSLLAATGEQFF. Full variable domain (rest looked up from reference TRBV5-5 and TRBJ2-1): DAGVTQSPTHLIKTRGQQVTLRCSPISGHKSVSWYQQVLGQGPQFIFQYYEKEERGRGNFPDRFSARQFPNYSSELNVNALLLGDSALYLCASSLLAATGEQFFGPGTRLTVL.